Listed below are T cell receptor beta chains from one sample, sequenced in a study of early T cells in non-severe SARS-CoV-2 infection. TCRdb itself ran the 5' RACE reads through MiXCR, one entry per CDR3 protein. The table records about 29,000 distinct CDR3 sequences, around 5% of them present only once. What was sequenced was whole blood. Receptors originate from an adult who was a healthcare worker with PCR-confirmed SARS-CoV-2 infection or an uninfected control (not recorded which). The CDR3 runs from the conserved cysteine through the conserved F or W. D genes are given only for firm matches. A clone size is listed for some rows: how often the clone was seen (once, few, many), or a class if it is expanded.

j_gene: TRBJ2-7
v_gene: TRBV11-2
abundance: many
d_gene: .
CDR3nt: TGTGCCAGCAACGGGGGGGCGACAGGGACCACCGAGCAGTACTTC
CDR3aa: CASNGGATGTTEQYF

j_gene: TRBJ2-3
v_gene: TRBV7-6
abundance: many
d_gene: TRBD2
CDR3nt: TGTGCCAGCAGCTTAAGGGGAGCGGGAGAGAGCACAGATACGCAGTATTTT
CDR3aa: CASSLRGAGESTDTQYF

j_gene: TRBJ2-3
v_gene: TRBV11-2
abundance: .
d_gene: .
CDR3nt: TGTGCCAGCAGCAGGGCGGCCATCACAGATACGCAGTATTTT
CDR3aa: CASSRAAITDTQYF

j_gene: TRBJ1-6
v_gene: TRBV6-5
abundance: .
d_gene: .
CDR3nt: TGTGCCAGCAGTTACCTAACCAAGGATTCACCCCTCCACTTT
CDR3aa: CASSYLTKDSPLHF

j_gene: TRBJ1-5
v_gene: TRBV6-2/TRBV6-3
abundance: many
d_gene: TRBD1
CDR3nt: TGTGCCAGCAGTCTGACAGGGACTCAGCCCCAGCATTTT
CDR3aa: CASSLTGTQPQHF

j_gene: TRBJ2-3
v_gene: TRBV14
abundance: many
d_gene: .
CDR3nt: TGTGCCAGCAGCCAAGATTTAAGAGGGGGCACAGATACGCAGTATTTT
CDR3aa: CASSQDLRGGTDTQYF

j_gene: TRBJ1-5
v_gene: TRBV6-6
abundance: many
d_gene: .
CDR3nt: TGTGCCAGCAGTTACAGTTATCAGCCCCAGCATTTT
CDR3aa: CASSYSYQPQHF

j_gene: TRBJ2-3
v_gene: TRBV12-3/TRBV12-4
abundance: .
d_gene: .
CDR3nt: TGTGCCAGCAGTTTATCCTCGGTGGGCACAGATACGCAGTATTTT
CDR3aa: CASSLSSVGTDTQYF

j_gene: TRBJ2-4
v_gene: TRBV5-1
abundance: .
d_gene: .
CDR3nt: TGCGCCAGCAGCTTGGCGGCCAGGGGGGGAGTTGGTACCAAAAACATTCAGTACTTC
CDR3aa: CASSLAARGGVGTKNIQYF

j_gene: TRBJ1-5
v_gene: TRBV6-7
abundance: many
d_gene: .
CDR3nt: TGTGCCAGCACCATTACGGTGTCAGAGCTGCAGCCCCAGCATTTT
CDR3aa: CASTITVSELQPQHF

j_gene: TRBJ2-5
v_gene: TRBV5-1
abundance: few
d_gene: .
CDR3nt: TGCGCCAGCAAACAACAGCTAAACACTCAAGAGACCCAGTACTTC
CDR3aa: CASKQQLNTQETQYF

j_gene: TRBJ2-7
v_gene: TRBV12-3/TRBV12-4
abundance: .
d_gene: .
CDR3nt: TGTGCCAGCAGTTTATTGGGCAGCTCCTACGAGCAGTACTTC
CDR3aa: CASSLLGSSYEQYF

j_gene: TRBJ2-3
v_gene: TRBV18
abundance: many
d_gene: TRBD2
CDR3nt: TGTGCCAGCTCACAAACCGGGACTAGCGGGTCAAGCACAGATACGCAGTATTTT
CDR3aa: CASSQTGTSGSSTDTQYF

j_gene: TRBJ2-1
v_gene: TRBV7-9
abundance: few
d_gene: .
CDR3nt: TGTGCCAGCAGCCCGGCGTTCCAGGCCTACAATGAGCAGTTCTTC
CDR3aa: CASSPAFQAYNEQFF

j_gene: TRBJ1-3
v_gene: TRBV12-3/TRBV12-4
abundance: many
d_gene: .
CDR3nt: TGTGCCAGCAGTGGACGGACTGGCCCGGTGGTGGGAAACACCATATATTTT
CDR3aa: CASSGRTGPVVGNTIYF

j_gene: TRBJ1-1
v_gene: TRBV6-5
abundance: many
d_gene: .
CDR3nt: TGTGCCAGCAGTTACAGAAAGCAGGGTTTAACTGAAGCTTTCTTT
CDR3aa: CASSYRKQGLTEAFF

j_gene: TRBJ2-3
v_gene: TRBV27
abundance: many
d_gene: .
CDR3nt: TGTGCCAGCAGTTTGTTAGGGGACACGTCCCGGGATACGCAGTATTTT
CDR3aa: CASSLLGDTSRDTQYF